Listed here are 31 T cell receptor beta chains from one sample, sequenced in a study of CD8 T cells in ankylosing spondylitis. MiXCR, run by TCRdb on the 5' RACE reads, gives a single entry per CDR3 protein. The sample records about 270,000 distinct CDR3 sequences, roughly a third being singletons. The sequenced sample consisted of blood, either unsorted or a sorted T cell fraction (not recorded which). The receptors were sampled from a male donor with ankylosing spondylitis or in good health (not recorded which).

The chain links TRBV6-5 to TRBJ2-2; TRBD2 aligns across 8 bases. Germline CDR1 and CDR2: MNHEY and SVGAGI. The CDR3 has 16 residues. V lost 2 bases and J lost 2; bases outside the gene matches: 4. The CDR3 sequence is CASSYETSVNTGELFF. In nucleotides, the CDR3 is TGTGCCAGCAGTTACGAGACTAGCGTTAACACCGGGGAGCTGTTTTTT.

The rearrangement joins TRBV4-1 to TRBJ1-6; D ambiguous. CDR3 length: 13 residues. Germline CDR1 and CDR2: MGHRA and YSYEKL. Trimming left V 6 bases short and J 10 bases short, with 13 bases between. The CDR3 DNA follows: TGCGCCAGCAGGGCGACGGGTGGGTCACCCCTCCACTTT. Its translation is CASRATGGSPLHF.

The chain combines TRBV7-9 with TRBJ2-7, with D uncertain. The CDR3 runs to 14 residues. Trimming removed 1 base at V and 3 bases at J, with 10 bases between. Germline values: CDR1 SEHNR, CDR2 FQNEAQ (reference sequence). CDR3 in amino acids: CASSLVGYRYEQYF. As DNA, the CDR3 is TGTGCCAGCAGCTTAGTGGGGTACCGCTACGAGCAGTACTTC.

This clonotype has just a few counts. J is TRBJ2-7 and V is TRBV20-1; D may match TRBD1 or TRBD2 (5 bases each). Trimming stripped 6 bases from V and 7 bases from J, with 13 bases between. Germline CDR1 reads DFQATT; CDR2 reads SNEGSKA (reference sequence). This CDR3 has 11 residues. The CDR3 DNA follows: TGCAGTGCCCCGGGACCCGCGGAGCAGTACTTC. The encoded protein is CSAPGPAEQYF.

CDR3 coding DNA: TGCAGTGCCCGCCCTAAGGGGGCAGCCGGGGAGCTGTTTTTT. Residues: CSARPKGAAGELFF. This rearrangement joins TRBV20-1 to TRBJ2-2, with 7 bases identical to TRBD1. With 6 bases clipped from V and 6 bases from J, the junction kept 10 bases outside the gene matches. Per germline, CDR1 DFQATT and CDR2 SNEGSKA (reference sequence). The CDR3 covers 14 residues.

This chain connects TRBV29-1 to TRBJ2-4; D may be TRBD1 or TRBD2 (5 bases each). Between the trimmed V and J ends, which lost 6 bases and 3 bases, there was a span of 18 bases. The CDR3 is 15 residues long. Per germline, CDR1 SQVTM and CDR2 ANQGSEA. The CDR3 nucleotides read TGCAGCGTGACCCGGTTGGGGGAAGGCAAAAACATTCAGTACTTC. Translated, it gives CSVTRLGEGKNIQYF.

The chain recombines TRBV4-1 with TRBJ1-5, with unresolved D. CDR1 is MGHRA and CDR2 is YSYEKL in the germline V gene. V gave up 0 bases and J gave up 5 bases, with 11 bases separating them. The CDR3 covers 15 residues. The CDR3 DNA reads TGCGCCAGCAGCCAAGACGAAATTAACTATCAGCCCCAGCATTTT. It codes for CASSQDEINYQPQHF.

This clonotype has only a few counts. The V call is TRBV6-5, the J call TRBJ2-4, with D unresolved. This CDR3 comprises 13 residues. Trimming left V 0 bases short and J 11 bases short, with 11 bases between. CDR1 is MNHEY and CDR2 is SVGAGI in the germline V gene. The CDR3 here is CASSYSGSAFQYF. CDR3 DNA: TGTGCCAGCAGTTACTCCGGGTCGGCATTTCAGTACTTC.

This clonotype was counted between two and nine times. The chain employs TRBV4-1 and TRBJ2-4; D remains unclear. V lost 1 base to trimming and J lost 0 bases, with 7 bases between them. CDR1 and CDR2 (germline): MGHRA, YSYEKL. This CDR3 has 15 residues. In DNA, the CDR3 is TGCGCCAGCAGCCAAGTAACGGGAGCCAAAAACATTCAGTACTTC. Residues: CASSQVTGAKNIQYF.

The chain recombines TRBV7-9 with TRBJ2-3; D is possibly TRBD1 (6 bases). The germline V gene encodes CDR1 SEHNR and CDR2 FQNEAQ (reference sequence). Between the trimmed V and J ends, which lost 5 bases and 3 bases, there was a span of 12 bases. The CDR3 consists of 14 residues. DNA of the CDR3: TGTGCCAGCAGCCGGGACAAGGGAACAGATACGCAGTATTTT. It is translated as CASSRDKGTDTQYF.

This rearrangement joins TRBV10-2 to TRBJ2-5, with 9 nucleotides matching TRBD2. Per germline, CDR1 WSHSY and CDR2 SAAADI. The V and J ends lost 2 bases and 2 bases, in that order; junction bases with no gene match: 3. The CDR3 runs 15 residues. CDR3 nucleotide sequence: TGCGCCAGCAGTGAGCCTAGCGGGGCACAAGAGACCCAGTACTTC. It is translated as CASSEPSGAQETQYF.

The chain employs TRBV5-6 and TRBJ2-6; 9 bases fit TRBD1. This CDR3 contains 16 residues. V dropped 3 bases and J dropped 0; count of bases not matched to a gene: 1. Per the germline V gene, CDR1 is SGHDT and CDR2 is YYEEEE. CDR3 coding DNA: TGTGCCAGCAGCTGGACAGGGGACTCTGGGGCCAACGTCCTGACTTTC. Its translation is CASSWTGDSGANVLTF.

The chain couples TRBV12-3 or TRBV12-4 to TRBJ1-5, with TRBD1 matching over 7 bases. V shed 6 bases and J 5 bases; nucleotides not matched to a gene: 7. The CDR3 sequence is 14 residues long. This CDR3 is CASSRRGFDQPQHF. CDR3 nucleotide sequence: TGTGCCAGCAGCCGCAGGGGGTTCGATCAGCCCCAGCATTTT.

A few counts support this clonotype. The J gene is TRBJ2-7, the V gene TRBV25-1; 8 nucleotides line up with TRBD1. The V gene end was trimmed by 9 bases and the J gene end by 3 bases; junction bases not matched to a gene: 7. The germline gives CDR1 MGHDK, CDR2 SYGVNS. The CDR3 has 13 residues. CDR3 nucleotides: TGTGCCAGTAGTCGACAGGGGTTCTACGAGCAGTACTTC. Translated: CASSRQGFYEQYF.

The chain employs TRBV20-1 and TRBJ2-1, with 11 positions matching TRBD2. Germline V lookup: CDR1 DFQATT, CDR2 SNEGSKA (reference sequence). The CDR3 runs 14 residues. The J segment lost 13 bases and the V segment lost 3 bases, leaving 11 bases of the junction unmatched. CDR3 sequence: CSARGVAGGPKQFF. CDR3 in DNA: TGCAGTGCTAGGGGGGTAGCGGGGGGGCCAAAACAGTTCTTC.

This clonotype turned up a few times. V usage is TRBV12-3 or TRBV12-4 and J usage is TRBJ1-2; D is unclear. V was trimmed by 4 bases and J by 4 bases, leaving 4 bases between them. This CDR3 is built from 11 residues. The CDR3 sequence: CASSSLYGYTF. The CDR3, as DNA: TGTGCCAGCAGTTCCCTCTATGGCTACACCTTC.

The chain uses TRBV12-3 or TRBV12-4 and TRBJ2-1; D is ambiguous. V was cut by 2 bases and J by 3 bases, with 5 bases left in between. This CDR3 is 13 amino acids long. CDR3 protein: CASSLFDYNEQFF. The CDR3 DNA reads as TGTGCCAGCAGTTTATTCGACTACAATGAGCAGTTCTTC.

This chain uses TRBV12-3 or TRBV12-4 with TRBJ2-3, with D perhaps matching TRBD1 (6 bases). The CDR3 is 14 amino acids. V was clipped by 3 bases and J by 5 bases, with 12 bases between them. The CDR3 DNA is TGTGCCAGCAGTTTTTCAGGGGTCGGAGATACGCAGTATTTT. Translated, it gives CASSFSGVGDTQYF.

This clonotype was recorded only once. CDR3 nucleotides: TGTGCCAGCAGCTTAGGACTAGCGGTCCCAGATACGCAGTATTTT. As protein: CASSLGLAVPDTQYF. The chain has TRBV7-8 and TRBJ2-3; 9 bases map to TRBD2. V was pared by 1 base and J by 4 bases, with 3 bases of the junction left unmatched. CDR1 and CDR2 from the germline V gene are SGHVS and FQNEAQ. The CDR3 is 15 residues long. The full variable domain, completed using reference TRBV7-8 and TRBJ2-3, is GAGVSQSPRYKVAKRGQDVALRCDPISGHVSLFWYQQALGQGPEFLTYFQNEAQLDKSGLPSDRFFAERPEGSVSTLKIQRTQQEDSAVYLCASSLGLAVPDTQYFGPGTRLTVL.

The chain has TRBV7-9 and TRBJ1-1; D possibly corresponds to TRBD1 (6 bases). The CDR3 has 13 amino acids. CDR1 and CDR2 (germline): SEHNR, FQNEAQ (reference sequence). V lost 10 bases and J lost 5, with 17 bases in between. This CDR3 is CATPPTGITEAFF. CDR3 DNA: TGTGCCACCCCACCCACAGGGATAACTGAAGCTTTCTTT.

This sequence joins TRBV5-1 and TRBJ2-5; D is ambiguous. The CDR3 sequence is 16 residues long. Germline V lookup: CDR1 SGHRS, CDR2 YFSETQ. V lost 4 bases, J lost 3 bases, and 19 bases lay in between. The CDR3 spells CASSPRARQVEETQYF. In DNA form, the CDR3 reads TGCGCCAGCAGCCCCCGGGCGAGGCAGGTAGAAGAGACCCAGTACTTC. The full variable domain, in which reference TRBV5-1 and TRBJ2-5 provide the parts outside the CDR3, is KAGVTQTPRYLIKTRGQQVTLSCSPISGHRSVSWYQQTPGQGLQFLFEYFSETQRNKGNFPGRFSGRQFSNSRSEMNVSTLELGDSALYLCASSPRARQVEETQYFGPGTRLLVL.

V and J are TRBV12-3 or TRBV12-4 and TRBJ2-5; D is undetermined. The CDR3 consists of 17 residues. Trimming stripped 5 bases from V and 2 bases from J, with 21 bases between. CDR3 coding DNA: TGTGCCAGCAGTCCGGTCCCCCGTTCGAAGGCACAAGAGACCCAGTACTTC. Amino acids: CASSPVPRSKAQETQYF.

This clonotype came up a few times. V and J are TRBV6-5 and TRBJ1-2, with D unclear. The CDR3 sequence is 17 residues long. Per germline, CDR1 MNHEY and CDR2 SVGAGI. V gave up 4 bases and J gave up 6 bases, with 24 bases separating them. The CDR3 sequence: CASSSSQPRRESHGYTF. The CDR3 nucleotides are TGTGCCAGCAGTTCATCGCAGCCCCGGAGGGAGAGCCATGGCTACACCTTC.

The sample holds a few counts of this clonotype. The chain links TRBV29-1 to TRBJ2-7; 9 bases are shared with TRBD1. Germline V lookup: CDR1 SQVTM, CDR2 ANQGSEA. The junction had 4 bases not matched to a gene; V was cut back by 1 base and J by 3 bases. The CDR3 runs 14 residues. CDR3 amino acids: CSVEVLDRGYEQYF. The CDR3 bases are TGCAGCGTTGAAGTTCTGGACAGGGGCTACGAGCAGTACTTC.

This clonotype was recorded many times. This chain links TRBV4-1 with TRBJ2-7; a possible D gene is TRBD2 (6 bases). The V end was cut by 3 bases, the J end by 3 bases, with 9 bases between. This CDR3 is built from 13 residues. Germline V gene lookup returns CDR1 MGHRA and CDR2 YSYEKL. CDR3 in DNA: TGCGCCAGCAGCCACGGGAGCAGCTACGAGCAGTACTTC. Its translation is CASSHGSSYEQYF.

The chain has TRBV3-1 and TRBJ2-5; D unresolved. This CDR3 comprises 12 residues. Trimming shortened V by 2 bases and J by 5 bases, and 6 bases separated the two germline ends. Looked up from germline, CDR1 is LGHDT and CDR2 is YNNKEL (reference sequence). CDR3 region: CASSQSDETQYF. As DNA, the CDR3 is TGTGCCAGCAGCCAATCCGATGAGACCCAGTACTTC.

This clonotype has more than one count but fewer than ten. The V gene is TRBV20-1, the J gene TRBJ1-3; 9 positions match TRBD1. V lost 0 bases and J lost 7; bases outside the gene matches: 7. From germline, CDR1 is DFQATT and CDR2 SNEGSKA (reference sequence). The CDR3 contains 15 residues. CDR3: CSARDGGQGSNTIYF. The CDR3, as DNA: TGCAGTGCTAGAGATGGGGGACAGGGTTCGAACACCATATATTTT.

This clonotype was seen at least ten times. This chain uses TRBV7-9 with TRBJ2-3; D call uncertain. V lost 1 base to trimming and J lost 0 bases, with 14 bases between them. CDR1 and CDR2 (germline): SEHNR, FQNEAQ (reference sequence). The length of the CDR3 is 17 residues. The CDR3 DNA is TGTGCCAGCAGCTTAGGACCGGACGGACCTAGCACAGATACGCAGTATTTT. This gives the protein CASSLGPDGPSTDTQYF.

This rearrangement joins TRBV25-1 to TRBJ1-6; D is perhaps TRBD1 (6 bases). V was pared by 6 bases and J by 14 bases, with 20 bases between. The length of the CDR3 is 14 residues. The germline V gene encodes CDR1 MGHDK and CDR2 SYGVNS. The CDR3 DNA reads TGTGCCAGCAGGGACCAGGGGCGATTTATGGCCCTCCACTTT. Its protein product is CASRDQGRFMALHF.

The chain has TRBV3-1 and TRBJ2-6, with 7 bases matching TRBD1. The length of the CDR3 is 16 residues. From germline, CDR1 is LGHDT and CDR2 YNNKEL (reference sequence). Trimming took 1 base from V and 4 from J; bases not matched to a gene: 4. The CDR3 spells CASSQVGGVGANVLTF. CDR3 bases: TGTGCCAGCAGCCAAGTAGGGGGCGTCGGGGCCAACGTCCTGACTTTC.

This clonotype was detected only a few times. The chain has TRBV9 and TRBJ2-1; D assignment may be TRBD1 or TRBD2 (5 bases each). Germline V lookup: CDR1 SGDLS, CDR2 YYNGEE. CDR3 length: 14 residues. Deletions cut 3 bases from V and 7 bases from J, with 14 bases between. The CDR3 nucleotides read TGTGCCAGCAGCGGCCGGGACGACTGGAATGAGCAGTTCTTC. This sequence encodes CASSGRDDWNEQFF.